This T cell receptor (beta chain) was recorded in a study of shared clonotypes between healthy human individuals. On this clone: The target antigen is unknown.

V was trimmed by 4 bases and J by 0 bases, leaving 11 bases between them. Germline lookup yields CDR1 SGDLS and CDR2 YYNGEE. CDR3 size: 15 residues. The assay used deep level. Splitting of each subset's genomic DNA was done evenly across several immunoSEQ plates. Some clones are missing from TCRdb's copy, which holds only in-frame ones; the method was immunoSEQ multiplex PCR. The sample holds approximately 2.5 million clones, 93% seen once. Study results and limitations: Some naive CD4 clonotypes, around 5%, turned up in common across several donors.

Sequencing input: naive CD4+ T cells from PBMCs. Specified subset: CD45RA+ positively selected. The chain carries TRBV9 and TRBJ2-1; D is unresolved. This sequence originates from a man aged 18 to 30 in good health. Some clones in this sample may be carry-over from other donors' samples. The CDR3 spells CASSPHSSSYNEQFF. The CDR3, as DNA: TGTGCCAGCAGCCCCCACTCAAGCTCCTACAATGAGCAGTTCTTC.